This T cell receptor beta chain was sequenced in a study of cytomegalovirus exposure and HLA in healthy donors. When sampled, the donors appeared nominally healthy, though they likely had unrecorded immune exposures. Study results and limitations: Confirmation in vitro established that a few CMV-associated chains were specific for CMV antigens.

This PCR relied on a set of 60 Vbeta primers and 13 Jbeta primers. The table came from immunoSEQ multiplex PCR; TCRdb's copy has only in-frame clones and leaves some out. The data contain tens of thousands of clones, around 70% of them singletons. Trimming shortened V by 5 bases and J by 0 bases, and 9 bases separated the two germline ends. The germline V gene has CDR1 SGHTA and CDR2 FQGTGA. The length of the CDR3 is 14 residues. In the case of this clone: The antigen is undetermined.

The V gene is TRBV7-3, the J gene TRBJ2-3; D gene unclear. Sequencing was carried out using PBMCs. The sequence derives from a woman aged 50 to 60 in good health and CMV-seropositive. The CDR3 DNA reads TGTGCCAGCAGCCTAATATCTAGCACAGATACGCAGTATTTT. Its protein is CASSLISSTDTQYF.